One and the same sample provided the 10 T cell receptor beta chains below, sequenced in a study of OX40 agonist ivuxolimab in advanced cancers. Assay: immunoSEQ multiplex PCR; the TCRdb copy retains only in-frame clones and omits some. This repertoire shows roughly 15,000 clones, 86% found once; its top ten account for just under 20%. The sample in question was CD4+ or CD8+ T cells sorted from blood, obtained in a trial of the OX40 agonist ivuxolimab. These receptors originate from an adult with an advanced solid tumor such as melanoma, head and neck, liver or kidney cancer.

CDR3: CSVARDSTQNIQYF. For the CDR3, the DNA is TGCAGCGTTGCCCGGGACTCCACCCAAAACATTCAGTACTTC. V and J are TRBV29-1 and TRBJ2-4; maybe TRBD2 (6 bases). The V gene lost 4 bases and the J gene lost 5 bases, with 15 bases spanning the gap. Germline CDR1 SQVTM, CDR2 ANQGSEA. CDR3 length: 14 amino acids.

The rearrangement links TRBV5-6 to TRBJ2-7; the match to TRBD2 covers 7 bases. The CDR3 has 14 amino acids. CDR1 and CDR2 from the germline V gene are SGHDT and YYEEEE. With V trimmed by 0 bases and J by 4 bases, 4 bases remained unmatched. CDR3 residues: CASSLGLRGYEQYF. CDR3 bases: TGTGCCAGCAGCTTGGGGCTGCGGGGGTACGAGCAGTACTTC. The whole variable domain, filled in from reference TRBV5-6 and TRBJ2-7, reads DAGVTQSPTHLIKTRGQQVTLRCSPKSGHDTVSWYQQALGQGPQFIFQYYEEEERQRGNFPDRFSGHQFPNYSSELNVNALLLGDSALYLCASSLGLRGYEQYFGPGTRLTVT.

There are a few counts of this clone. The chain recombines TRBV10-3 with TRBJ2-6; TRBD1 matches 12 bases. The CDR3 has 17 residues. CDR1 is ENHRY, CDR2 SYGVKD, per germline. V lost 6 bases, J lost 0 bases, and 3 bases stayed unmatched. The CDR3 nucleotides are TGTGCCATCAGACCGGGACAGGGGGCCTCTGGGGCCAACGTCCTGACTTTC. Residues: CAIRPGQGASGANVLTF.

The rearrangement links TRBV5-4 to TRBJ2-1; 8 positions agree with TRBD1. The V and J ends lost 3 bases and 6 bases, in that order; junction bases with no gene match: 11. Germline V gene lookup returns CDR1 SGHNT and CDR2 YYREEE (reference sequence). CDR3 length: 16 amino acids. The CDR3 reads CASSSLDRDLVNEQFF. CDR3 sequence (DNA): TGTGCCAGCAGCTCTCTGGACAGGGACTTGGTCAATGAGCAGTTCTTC.

This chain links TRBV4-2 with TRBJ2-5; 9 nucleotides agree with TRBD2. The end of the DNA is better explained by TRBJ2-7, so the J call may be wrong. Germline loops: CDR1 LGHNA, CDR2 YNFKEQ. The CDR3 is made up of 15 amino acids. CDR3 sequence reads: CASSAGTSSTYEQYF. In nucleotides, the CDR3 is TGTGCCAGCAGCGCTGGGACTAGCTCTACCTACGAGCAGTACTTC.

The chain combines TRBV10-3 with TRBJ1-5; D is uncertain. Germline lookup yields CDR1 ENHRY and CDR2 SYGVKD. Deletions cut 0 bases from V and 5 bases from J, with 14 bases between. The CDR3 is 16 amino acids. This chain's CDR3 is CAISESAKGGHQPQHF. CDR3 DNA: TGTGCCATCAGTGAGTCGGCGAAGGGAGGGCATCAGCCCCAGCATTTT.

This clone was seen only once. This chain uses TRBV5-1 with TRBJ2-1; tentatively, D is TRBD2 (6 bases). This CDR3 comprises 15 residues. The germline gives CDR1 SGHRS, CDR2 YFSETQ. The V end was cut by 2 bases, the J end by 0 bases, with 9 bases between. This chain's CDR3 is CASSFGGSSYNEQFF. As DNA, the CDR3 is TGCGCCAGCAGCTTCGGGGGAAGCTCCTACAATGAGCAGTTCTTC. Full variable domain (rest looked up from reference TRBV5-1 and TRBJ2-1): KAGVTQTPRYLIKTRGQQVTLSCSPISGHRSVSWYQQTPGQGLQFLFEYFSETQRNKGNFPGRFSGRQFSNSRSEMNVSTLELGDSALYLCASSFGGSSYNEQFFGPGTRLTVL.

The chain links TRBV7-8 to TRBJ2-7; D remains unclear. Germline V lookup: CDR1 SGHVS, CDR2 FQNEAQ. Trimming pared 0 bases from V and 4 bases from J, leaving 4 bases between. The CDR3 spans 12 residues. CDR3 in amino acids: CASSLAAYEQYF. CDR3 bases: TGTGCCAGCAGCTTAGCGGCGTACGAGCAGTACTTC.

This chain links TRBV7-9 with TRBJ2-6; weak D call: TRBD2 (5 bases). V was clipped by 4 bases and J by 2 bases, with 12 bases between them. The CDR3 has 16 residues. Germline V CDR1 and CDR2: SEHNR, FQNEAQ (reference sequence). The CDR3 bases are TGTGCCAGCAGCTACCTACCGGGGACTGGGGCCAACGTCCTGACTTTC. Encoded protein: CASSYLPGTGANVLTF.

The chain links TRBV2 to TRBJ2-7; possible D gene TRBD2, 5 bases. The CDR3 covers 11 residues. The ends were cut back, 6 bases at V and 2 bases at J, with 5 bases in the middle. From germline, CDR1 is SNHLY and CDR2 FYNNEI. The CDR3 loop is CASSGAYEQYF. CDR3 sequence (DNA): TGTGCCAGCAGCGGGGCCTACGAGCAGTACTTC.